Below are 23 T cell receptor beta chains sequenced from a single sample in a study of Ad26.COV2.S vaccination and SARS-CoV-2 variants. TCRdb's copy holds only in-frame clones and misses some; the assay was immunoSEQ multiplex PCR. The sample contains 350,000 to 450,000 clones, 92% of which appear only once. This material consisted of peripheral blood, taken after recovery from COVID-19. The receptors stem from a human donor who had recovered from COVID-19.

The J gene is TRBJ2-7, the V gene TRBV28; D is possibly TRBD1 (7 bases). This CDR3 spans 12 amino acids. Per the germline V gene, CDR1 is MDHEN and CDR2 is SYDVKM. The CDR3 loop is CGVTGRSYEQYF. In DNA, the CDR3 is TGTGGGGTGACAGGGAGGTCCTACGAGCAGTACTTC.

The V gene is TRBV15, the J gene TRBJ2-7, with D tentatively TRBD1 (6 bases). The germline gives CDR1 LNHNV, CDR2 YYDKDF (reference sequence). The CDR3 has 15 amino acids. Trimming pared 0 bases from V and 5 bases from J, leaving 14 bases between. The CDR3 DNA sequence: TGTGCCACCAGCAGAGATATTACAGGGATCCACGAGCAGTACTTC. Translating gives CATSRDITGIHEQYF.

This sequence joins TRBV19 and TRBJ2-7; tentatively, D is TRBD1 or TRBD2 (5 bases each). Germline V lookup: CDR1 LNHDA, CDR2 SQIVND (reference sequence). V gave up 3 bases and J gave up 2 bases, with 17 bases separating them. The CDR3 is made up of 16 amino acids. CDR3 sequence (DNA): TGTGCCAGTAGTATTGTCAGGGACCGACCCACCTACGAGCAGTACTTC. It translates to CASSIVRDRPTYEQYF. Based on the CDR3 plus reference TRBV19 and TRBJ2-7, the full variable domain is DGGITQSPKYLFRKEGQNVTLSCEQNLNHDAMYWYRQDPGQGLRLIYYSQIVNDFQKGDIAEGYSVSREKKESFPLTVTSAQKNPTAFYLCASSIVRDRPTYEQYFGPGTRLTVT.

The chain combines TRBV5-1 with TRBJ1-6; 8 bases align to TRBD1. V trimming: 0 bases; J trimming: 7 bases; junction bases outside the gene matches: 15. Germline V CDR1 and CDR2: SGHRS, YFSETQ. This CDR3 spans 19 amino acids. In DNA, the CDR3 is TGCGCCAGCAGCTTGGTTGCGGGGCCCGGACAGGGAACGAATTCACCCCTCCACTTT. It encodes CASSLVAGPGQGTNSPLHF.

This CDR3 is CASSYAGVEETQYF. The CDR3 nucleotides read TGTGCCAGCAGTTACGCCGGGGTGGAAGAGACCCAGTACTTC. The chain combines TRBV6-5 with TRBJ2-5, with D possibly matching TRBD2 (5 bases). With 2 bases removed from V and 3 bases from J, the gap between germline ends came to 10 bases. This CDR3 has 14 residues. Germline values: CDR1 MNHEY, CDR2 SVGAGI.

The V gene is TRBV6-5, the J gene TRBJ2-7, with 7 bases fitting TRBD1. With 5 bases clipped from V and 5 bases from J, the junction kept 6 bases outside the gene matches. The CDR3 spans 13 residues. From germline, CDR1 is MNHEY and CDR2 SVGAGI. The CDR3: CASSPRQGHEQYF. In nucleotides, the CDR3 is TGTGCCAGCAGTCCCCGACAGGGCCACGAGCAGTACTTC.

The J gene is TRBJ1-2, the V gene TRBV23-1; tentative D call: TRBD1 (5 bases). TRBV23-1 is identified as an open reading frame with a role that is uncertain. V shed 8 bases and J shed 6 bases, with 28 bases lying between them. This CDR3 has 17 residues. CDR3 protein: CASGTSKQGLGSDGYTF. DNA of the CDR3: TGCGCCAGCGGAACCTCGAAGCAGGGATTGGGATCGGATGGCTACACCTTC.

The chain recombines TRBV10-1 with TRBJ1-1, with 7 bases identical to TRBD1. V lost 7 bases to trimming and J lost 4 bases; unmatched junction nucleotides: 6. This CDR3 is 13 amino acids long. Germline V gene sequence: CDR1 WNHNN, CDR2 SYGVQD (reference sequence). The CDR3 is CASTTGFGTEAFF. In DNA form, the CDR3 reads TGCGCCAGCACGACAGGGTTTGGCACTGAAGCTTTCTTT.

The V gene is TRBV6-1, the J gene TRBJ1-1; D is ambiguous. Trimming pared 2 bases from V and 2 bases from J, leaving 9 bases between. The CDR3 covers 14 residues. The germline V gene has CDR1 MNHNS and CDR2 SASEGT. CDR3 protein: CASSETPSNTEAFF. CDR3 DNA: TGTGCCAGCAGTGAAACCCCCTCCAACACTGAAGCTTTCTTT.

This rearrangement joins TRBV10-3 to TRBJ1-2; D is undetermined. The CDR3 is made up of 14 amino acids. V was trimmed by 2 bases and J by 7 bases, leaving 14 bases between them. The germline gives CDR1 ENHRY, CDR2 SYGVKD. The CDR3 spells CAISEPSRLGGYTF. In nucleotides, the CDR3 is TGTGCCATCAGTGAGCCCTCAAGGTTGGGTGGCTACACCTTC.

V gene TRBV10-3 combines with J gene TRBJ2-1; 10 bases fit TRBD1. The CDR3 is 16 amino acids. CDR1 is ENHRY and CDR2 is SYGVKD in the germline V gene. Germline trimming cut 4 bases from V and 3 bases from J; bases unmatched to any gene: 6. For the CDR3, the DNA is TGTGCCATCAGTGGGACCGGGACAGGGGTCTACAATGAGCAGTTCTTC. The encoded protein is CAISGTGTGVYNEQFF.

The rearrangement links TRBV11-2 to TRBJ1-6; D ambiguous. V lost 1 base, J lost 8 bases, and 15 bases lay in between. The CDR3 is 16 residues long. Germline CDR1 is SGHAT and CDR2 is FQNNGV. The CDR3 loop reads CASSLGRGRNHSPLHF. CDR3 bases: TGTGCCAGCAGCTTAGGACGGGGTAGGAATCATTCACCCCTCCACTTT.

V and J are TRBV4-3 and TRBJ2-5; 7 bases match TRBD2. V shed 0 bases and J 5 bases; nucleotides not matched to a gene: 6. Germline V gives CDR1 LGHNA, CDR2 YSLEER. This CDR3 is 15 amino acids long. Here the CDR3 reads CASSQDGGGWETQYF. CDR3 in DNA: TGCGCCAGCAGCCAAGATGGCGGGGGATGGGAGACCCAGTACTTC.

As for this clone: Other DNA sequences from this sample encode an identical CDR3 as well. The CDR3 DNA follows: TGTGCCAGCAGTTTACAGGGGGGGTATGGCTACACCTTC. Translated: CASSLQGGYGYTF. This chain links TRBV12-3 or TRBV12-4 with TRBJ1-2, with 7 bases fitting TRBD1. This CDR3 spans 13 amino acids. Trimming at V came to 2 bases and at J to 5 bases, leaving 2 bases not matched to a gene.

This chain uses TRBV6-5 with TRBJ1-2; the match to TRBD1 covers 7 bases. The CDR3 spans 15 residues. Trimming at V came to 6 bases and at J to 7 bases, leaving 14 bases not matched to a gene. CDR1 is MNHEY, CDR2 SVGAGI, per germline. CDR3 loop: CASRPTATGPFGYTF. The CDR3, as DNA: TGTGCCAGCAGACCGACAGCGACAGGGCCCTTTGGCTACACCTTC.

This clone was counted between two and nine times. This sequence joins TRBV5-6 and TRBJ2-3; 8 bases fit TRBD1. Looked up from germline, CDR1 is SGHDT and CDR2 is YYEEEE. V dropped 4 bases and J dropped 0; count of bases not matched to a gene: 1. The CDR3 length is 14 residues. The CDR3 here is CASSDRGSTDTQYF. The CDR3 coding sequence is TGTGCCAGCAGCGACAGGGGAAGCACAGATACGCAGTATTTT.

In DNA form, the CDR3 reads TGTGCCAGCAGCAGATACCGGGACGGAAGGCCAAGGGAAATGAATAGCAATCAGCCCCAGCATTTT. Encoded protein: CASSRYRDGRPREMNSNQPQHF. This rearrangement joins TRBV21-1 to TRBJ1-5. TRBV21-1 counts as a pseudogene. The CDR3 is made up of 22 amino acids.

V and J are TRBV5-1 and TRBJ1-3, with D uncertain. The CDR3 totals 12 residues. Germline V gene lookup returns CDR1 SGHRS and CDR2 YFSETQ. V lost 4 bases and J 3 bases, leaving 5 bases between the germline ends. CDR3 sequence (DNA): TGCGCCAGCAGCCTCCTTGGAAACACCATATATTTT. Amino acids: CASSLLGNTIYF.

The chain links TRBV7-2 to TRBJ2-1, with 9 bases identical to TRBD2. J lost 2 bases, V lost 1 base, and 6 bases had no gene match. CDR3 size: 17 residues. CDR1 SGHTA and CDR2 FQGNSA come from the germline V gene. In DNA form, the CDR3 reads TGTGCCAGCAGCTTAGGCGGGGGGGGCCGCCCCTACAATGAGCAGTTCTTC. Translated: CASSLGGGGRPYNEQFF.

This clone came up a few times. The V and J genes are TRBV16 and TRBJ2-3; no clear D. CDR1 and CDR2 (germline): KGHSY, FQNENV. The CDR3 is made up of 13 amino acids. The V and J ends lost 0 bases and 7 bases respectively, with 8 bases between them. The CDR3 loop reads CASSQSRFHTQYF. The DNA for the CDR3 is TGTGCCAGCAGCCAATCTAGATTTCATACGCAGTATTTT.

This clone was observed a single time. The rearrangement links TRBV6-6 to TRBJ2-1; 11 bases fit TRBD2. The CDR3 is made up of 14 amino acids. The J segment lost 6 bases and the V segment lost 4 bases, leaving 2 bases of the junction unmatched. Germline assignment: CDR1 MNHNY and CDR2 SVGAGI (reference sequence). CDR3 loop: CASSSSGGLNEQFF. CDR3 in DNA: TGTGCCAGCAGTTCTAGCGGGGGGCTCAATGAGCAGTTCTTC.

This chain links TRBV5-1 with TRBJ2-5; D remains unclear. CDR3 length: 14 amino acids. Trimming stripped 0 bases from V and 2 bases from J, with 8 bases between. Germline CDR1 and CDR2: SGHRS and YFSETQ. CDR3 residues: CASSLGTTQETQYF. In nucleotides, the CDR3 is TGCGCCAGCAGCTTGGGAACGACTCAAGAGACCCAGTACTTC.

The J gene is TRBJ1-4, the V gene TRBV18; possible D gene TRBD1, 6 bases. CDR1 is KGHSH and CDR2 is LQKENI in the germline V gene. There are 16 residues in the CDR3. V lost 3 bases to trimming and J lost 5 bases, with 16 bases between them. Written as DNA, the CDR3 is TGTGCCAGCTCACCCCCGGGGGCGATGAGGAATGAAAAACTGTTTTTT. This encodes CASSPPGAMRNEKLFF.